The entry below gives a single TCR beta chain sequence along with its context. Its antigen is still unknown. The sample belongs to a study of T cell clones after liver transplantation. Study information: TCRbeta sequencing after a pre-transplant mixed lymphocyte reaction identified graft-donor-reactive clones, later tracked in post-transplant blood. Graft-donor-reactive sequences were compared with third-party-reactive TCRbeta sequences from pre-transplant mixed lymphocyte reactions. Study-level points and caveats: Donor-reactive sequences fell more than third party-reactive ones, suggesting partial deletion.

The method was immunoSEQ multiplex PCR; TCRdb's version includes in-frame clones alone and lacks a portion of them. Of roughly 100,000 clones in the sample, roughly four fifths are singletons; the top ten hold 0.85% to 1%. CD3+CD4+ and CD3+CD8+ cells were FACS-sorted from thawed unstimulated PBMCs. V lost 6 bases and J lost 5, with 10 bases in between. Germline V gene sequence: CDR1 SGHNT, CDR2 YENEEA. The CDR3 extends over 13 amino acids. Material: CD4+ T cells from blood, obtained before liver transplant. This chain uses TRBV11-3 with TRBJ2-2, with D unclear. This receptor was taken from a human donor who received a liver transplant. CDR3 nucleotide sequence: TGTGCCAGCAGTGTGACAAGAACCGGGGAGCTGTTTTTT. It translates to CASSVTRTGELFF.